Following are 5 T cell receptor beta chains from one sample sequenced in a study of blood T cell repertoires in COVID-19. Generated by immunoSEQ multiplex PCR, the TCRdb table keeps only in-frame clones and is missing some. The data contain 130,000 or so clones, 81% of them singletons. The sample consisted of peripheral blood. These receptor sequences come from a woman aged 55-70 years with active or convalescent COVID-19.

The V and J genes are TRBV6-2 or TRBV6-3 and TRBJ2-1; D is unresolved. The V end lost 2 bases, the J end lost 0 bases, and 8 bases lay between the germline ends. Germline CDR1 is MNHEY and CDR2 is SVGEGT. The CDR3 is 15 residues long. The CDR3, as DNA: TGTGCCAGCAGTTACGGCGGCCTCTCCTACAATGAGCAGTTCTTC. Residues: CASSYGGLSYNEQFF.

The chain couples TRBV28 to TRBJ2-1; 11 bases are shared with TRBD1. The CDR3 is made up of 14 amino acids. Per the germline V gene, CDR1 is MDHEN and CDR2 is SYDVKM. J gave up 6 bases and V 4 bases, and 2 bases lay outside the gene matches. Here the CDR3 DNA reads TGTGCCAGCAGTTGGGACAGGGGGTCCAATGAGCAGTTCTTC. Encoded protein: CASSWDRGSNEQFF.

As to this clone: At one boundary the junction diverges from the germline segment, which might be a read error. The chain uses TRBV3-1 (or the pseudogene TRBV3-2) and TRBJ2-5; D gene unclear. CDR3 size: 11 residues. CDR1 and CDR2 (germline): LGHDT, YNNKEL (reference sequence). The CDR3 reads CASSHQETQYF. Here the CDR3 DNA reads TGTGCCAGCAGCCACCAGGAGACCCAGTACTTC.

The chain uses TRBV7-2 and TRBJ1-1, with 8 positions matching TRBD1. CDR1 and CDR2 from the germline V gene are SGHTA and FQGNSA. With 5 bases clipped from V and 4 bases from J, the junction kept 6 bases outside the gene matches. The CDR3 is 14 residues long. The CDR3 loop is CASSPRQGRTEAFF. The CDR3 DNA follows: TGTGCCAGCAGCCCCAGACAGGGGCGCACTGAAGCTTTCTTT.

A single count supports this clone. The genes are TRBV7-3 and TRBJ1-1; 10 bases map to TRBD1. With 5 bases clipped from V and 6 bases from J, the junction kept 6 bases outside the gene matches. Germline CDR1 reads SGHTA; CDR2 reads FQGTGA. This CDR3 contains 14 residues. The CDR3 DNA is TGTGCCAGCAGCGACCCCGGGACAGGGGCTGAAGCTTTCTTT. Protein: CASSDPGTGAEAFF.